The 18 T cell receptor beta chains presented below share a single source sample, sequenced in a study of blood T cell repertoires in COVID-19. Method: immunoSEQ multiplex PCR; TCRdb's copy keeps in-frame clones and lacks some. The sample contains roughly 280,000 clones, roughly 83% of which appear only once. The specimen was peripheral blood. The receptor source for this set is a man in his sixties who had recovered from COVID-19.

The chain combines TRBV5-1 with TRBJ1-3; D is possibly TRBD1 (5 bases). Trimming took 4 bases from V and 0 from J, leaving 11 bases between them. CDR1 and CDR2 (germline): SGHRS, YFSETQ. The CDR3 spans 15 residues. CDR3 sequence reads: CASSPTDRSGNTIYF. CDR3 DNA: TGCGCCAGCAGCCCGACAGATCGCTCTGGAAACACCATATATTTT.

This rearrangement joins TRBV5-1 to TRBJ1-1; TRBD1 aligns across 8 bases. CDR1 is SGHRS and CDR2 is YFSETQ in the germline V gene. Trimming at V came to 5 bases and at J to 7 bases, leaving 7 bases not matched to a gene. The CDR3 covers 13 residues. This CDR3 reads CASSPGQESEAFF. The CDR3 DNA is TGCGCCAGCAGTCCGGGACAGGAGAGTGAAGCTTTCTTT.

The V gene is TRBV5-1, the J gene TRBJ2-3; 9 bases fit TRBD2. The CDR3 totals 15 residues. Looked up from germline, CDR1 is SGHRS and CDR2 is YFSETQ. V lost 4 bases and J lost 6; bases outside the gene matches: 9. The CDR3: CASSELAGWLDTQYF. In DNA form, the CDR3 reads TGCGCCAGCAGCGAGCTAGCGGGATGGTTGGATACGCAGTATTTT.

This rearrangement joins TRBV11-3 to TRBJ2-3; 8 bases fit TRBD2. The germline CDR1 and CDR2 sequences are SGHNT and YENEEA. The CDR3 length is 16 residues. V was pared by 5 bases and J by 1 base, with 8 bases of the junction left unmatched. In nucleotides, the CDR3 is TGTGCCAGCAGCACGGGACTAGGCGGAGGCACAGATACGCAGTATTTT. This encodes CASSTGLGGGTDTQYF. The full variable domain, rest sourced from reference TRBV11-3 and TRBJ2-3, is EAGVVQSPRYKIIEKKQPVAFWCNPISGHNTLYWYLQNLGQGPELLIRYENEEAVDDSQLPKDRFSAERLKGVDSTLKIQPAELGDSAVYLCASSTGLGGGTDTQYFGPGTRLTVL.

The chain recombines TRBV5-1 with TRBJ1-1; D is perhaps TRBD1 (5 bases). The CDR3 has 16 amino acids. V shed 0 bases and J shed 3 bases, with 15 bases lying between them. From germline, CDR1 is SGHRS and CDR2 YFSETQ. CDR3 sequence (DNA): TGCGCCAGCAGCTTGGTTCAGGGAAGGGTGGACACTGAAGCTTTCTTT. This encodes CASSLVQGRVDTEAFF.

The rearrangement uses TRBV15 and TRBJ2-7, with 8 bases lining up with TRBD2. The germline V gene encodes CDR1 LNHNV and CDR2 YYDKDF (reference sequence). The ends lost 0 bases at V and 3 bases at J; junction bases unmatched: 7. This CDR3 spans 16 amino acids. CDR3: CATSRDSTGGRYEQYF. The CDR3 DNA sequence: TGTGCCACCAGCAGAGATTCGACGGGAGGGCGCTACGAGCAGTACTTC. The full variable domain, rest sourced from reference TRBV15 and TRBJ2-7, is DAMVIQNPRYQVTQFGKPVTLSCSQTLNHNVMYWYQQKSSQAPKLLFHYYDKDFNNEADTPDNFQSRRPNTSFCFLDIRSPGLGDTAMYLCATSRDSTGGRYEQYFGPGTRLTVT.

The CDR3 loop is CASSLASGPGTYNEQFF. Written as DNA, the CDR3 is TGCGCCAGCAGCTTGGCATCAGGTCCCGGCACCTACAATGAGCAGTTCTTC. The chain recombines TRBV5-1 with TRBJ2-1; D remains ambiguous. This CDR3 has 17 residues. Trimming took 0 bases from V and 2 from J, leaving 15 bases between them. Germline CDR1 and CDR2: SGHRS and YFSETQ.

The V call is TRBV18, the J call TRBJ2-1; D perhaps matches TRBD2 (6 bases). Germline V gene lookup returns CDR1 KGHSH and CDR2 LQKENI. This CDR3 is built from 17 residues. The V end lost 1 base, the J end lost 1 base, and 14 bases lay between the germline ends. CDR3 in amino acids: CASSPRQGSGSYNEQFF. The CDR3 nucleotides read TGTGCCAGCTCACCACGGCAGGGTAGCGGATCCTACAATGAGCAGTTCTTC.

This clone was counted once. The gene calls are TRBV15 and TRBJ2-5; D unclear. The CDR3 totals 13 residues. Germline-derived CDR1 and CDR2 are LNHNV and YYDKDF (reference sequence). V lost 0 bases to trimming and J lost 4 bases, with 6 bases between them. The CDR3: CATSRDPRETQYF. The CDR3 region has the DNA TGTGCCACCAGCAGAGATCCCCGAGAGACCCAGTACTTC.

This clone was seen only a few times. The chain employs TRBV11-2 and TRBJ2-3; possibly TRBD1 for D (6 bases). Trimming took 1 base from V and 5 from J, leaving 13 bases between them. The CDR3 has 15 residues. Germline-derived CDR1 and CDR2 are SGHAT and FQNNGV. The CDR3 DNA reads as TGTGCCAGCAGCTTAGCCAGGGGTCGCGGAGATACGCAGTATTTT. Translating gives CASSLARGRGDTQYF.

This sequence joins TRBV5-1 and TRBJ2-5; 9 bases agree with TRBD1. V trimming: 5 bases; J trimming: 2 bases; junction bases outside the gene matches: 7. This CDR3 has 15 amino acids. Germline CDR1 is SGHRS and CDR2 is YFSETQ. The CDR3 here is CASRRDRAIQETQYF. In DNA, the CDR3 is TGCGCCAGCAGAAGGGACAGGGCTATACAAGAGACCCAGTACTTC.

The rearrangement joins TRBV5-5 to TRBJ2-3, with 8 nucleotides matching TRBD2. CDR3 length: 16 residues. Looked up from germline, CDR1 is SGHKS and CDR2 is YYEKEE (reference sequence). The ends lost 3 bases at V and 4 bases at J; junction bases unmatched: 10. The CDR3 loop reads CASSSTSGRGSDTQYF. CDR3 nucleotides: TGTGCCAGCAGCTCTACTAGCGGAAGAGGGTCAGATACGCAGTATTTT.

The rearrangement links TRBV7-3 to TRBJ2-2, with D possibly being TRBD2 (6 bases). The CDR3 length is 16 residues. Germline-derived CDR1 and CDR2 are SGHTA and FQGTGA. With 1 base removed from V and 1 base from J, the gap between germline ends came to 10 bases. In DNA, the CDR3 is TGTGCCAGCAGCTTAAAGAGGGGAGGGAACACCGGGGAGCTGTTTTTT. This encodes CASSLKRGGNTGELFF. Using reference TRBV7-3 and TRBJ2-2 for the parts outside the CDR3, the full variable domain is GAGVSQTPSNKVTEKGKYVELRCDPISGHTALYWYRQSLGQGPEFLIYFQGTGAADDSGLPNDRFFAVRPEGSVSTLKIQRTERGDSAVYLCASSLKRGGNTGELFFGEGSRLTVL.

V gene TRBV6-6 combines with J gene TRBJ2-7, with D maybe TRBD1 (6 bases). CDR3 length equals 14 residues. CDR1 is MNHNY, CDR2 SVGAGI, per germline (reference sequence). V lost 6 bases, J lost 3 bases, and 15 bases lay in between. The CDR3 DNA reads as TGTGCCAGCAGGCTCGACAGGACCCTCTACGAGCAGTACTTC. It yields the protein CASRLDRTLYEQYF.

The chain uses TRBV6-6 and TRBJ1-5, with 9 bases aligning to TRBD1. Unmatched junction bases numbered 10, after V lost 7 bases and J lost 6 bases. From germline, CDR1 is MNHNY and CDR2 SVGAGI (reference sequence). There are 15 residues in the CDR3. The CDR3 sequence: CASTVTGGGGQPQHF. In DNA, the CDR3 is TGTGCCAGCACCGTCACAGGGGGCGGTGGTCAGCCCCAGCATTTT.

This clone has a handful of counts. This rearrangement joins TRBV3-1 (or the pseudogene TRBV3-2) to TRBJ2-5, with 8 bases matching TRBD2. Germline V gene lookup returns CDR1 LGHDT and CDR2 YNNKEL (reference sequence). With 0 bases clipped from V and 7 bases from J, the junction kept 10 bases outside the gene matches. The CDR3 runs to 16 residues. CDR3 coding DNA: TGTGCCAGCAGCCAAGATCTGAGCGGGAGTGGGCGGACCCAGTACTTC. It translates to CASSQDLSGSGRTQYF.

The chain combines TRBV12-3 or TRBV12-4 with TRBJ2-7; tentative D call: TRBD2 (5 bases). This CDR3 comprises 13 residues. V was pared by 1 base and J by 3 bases, with 7 bases between. The CDR3 reads CASSLGGNYEQYF. DNA of the CDR3: TGTGCCAGCAGTTTAGGAGGGAACTACGAGCAGTACTTC.

The rearrangement joins TRBV2 to TRBJ2-7; 7 positions match TRBD1. Germline trimming cut 2 bases from V and 6 bases from J; bases unmatched to any gene: 16. The CDR3 is made up of 17 amino acids. CDR1 SNHLY and CDR2 FYNNEI come from the germline V gene. The CDR3 here is CASSEWGLTGSSAEQYF. The CDR3 nucleotides read TGTGCCAGCAGTGAATGGGGCTTGACAGGGAGCTCTGCCGAGCAGTACTTC.